This T cell receptor (beta chain) was recovered during a study of PD-1 blockade in classical Hodgkin lymphoma. Overall study results and limits: Reports described newly diagnosed patients as having lower baseline TCR diversity than healthy donors.

The CDR3 has 16 residues. Deletions cut 0 bases from V and 6 bases from J, with 16 bases between. Per germline, CDR1 SGHDN and CDR2 FVKESK. The sample's time point: newly diagnosed, previously untreated cHL patient sample. Comparison used PBMCs from newly diagnosed, untreated classical Hodgkin lymphoma. TCRdb keeps only in-frame clones here, not all; method: immunoSEQ multiplex PCR. The sample has approximately 45,000 clones; just over 90% are singletons. Notes on this clone: Its antigen is undetermined.

The V and J genes are TRBV14 and TRBJ2-3; a weak D match, TRBD2 (5 bases). The sample consisted of peripheral blood mononuclear cells (PBMCs). This TCR derives from a human donor with classical Hodgkin lymphoma. The CDR3 spells CASSQDSRRGRDTQYF. CDR3 sequence (DNA): TGTGCCAGCAGCCAAGATTCTCGACGAGGGCGTGATACGCAGTATTTT.